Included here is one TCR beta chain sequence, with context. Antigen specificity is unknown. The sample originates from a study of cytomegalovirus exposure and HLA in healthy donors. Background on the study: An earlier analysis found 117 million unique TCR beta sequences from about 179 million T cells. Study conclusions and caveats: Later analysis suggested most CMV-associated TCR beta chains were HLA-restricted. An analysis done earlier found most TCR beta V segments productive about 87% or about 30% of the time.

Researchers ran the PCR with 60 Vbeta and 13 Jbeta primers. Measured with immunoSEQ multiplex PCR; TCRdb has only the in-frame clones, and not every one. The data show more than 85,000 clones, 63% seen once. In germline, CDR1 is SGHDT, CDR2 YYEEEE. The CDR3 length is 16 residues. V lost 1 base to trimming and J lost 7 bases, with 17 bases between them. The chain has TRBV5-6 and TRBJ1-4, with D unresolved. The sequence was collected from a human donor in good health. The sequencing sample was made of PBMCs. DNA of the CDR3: TGTGCCAGCAGCTTGTCTTTGCGGGGTTGGTTTGAAAAACTGTTTTTT. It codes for CASSLSLRGWFEKLFF.